A selection of T cell receptor beta chains follows, all from one sample in a study of blood T cell repertoires in COVID-19. The table came from immunoSEQ multiplex PCR; TCRdb's copy has only in-frame clones and leaves some out. The table shows approximately 330,000 clones, with about 87% occurring only once. Sequenced input: peripheral blood. All receptors derive from a man aged 25-45 years with COVID-19, enrolled during active disease. Each CDR3 is given with its conserved first and last residue. D genes are given only for firm matches. Expanded clones get a size class; other rows say once, few or many, or leave the size out.

clone_size d_call j_call v_call cdr3_nt cdr3_aa
NA NA TRBJ2-3 TRBV4-3 TGCGCCAGCAGCCAAAGAGGGTCCGGTCAGGGGCCGGGAGATACGCAGTATTTT CASSQRGSGQGPGDTQYF
NA TRBD1 TRBJ1-6 TRBV25-1 TGTGCCAGCAGTGAATATGTGGGACAGTATAATTCACCCCTCCACTTT CASSEYVGQYNSPLHF
NA TRBD2 TRBJ2-3 TRBV29-1 TGCAGCGTTGAAGGTCGGGGGGTAGCTAGCACAGATACGCAGTATTTT CSVEGRGVASTDTQYF
many TRBD1 TRBJ2-2 TRBV6-6 TGTGCCAGCAGTTTTGGGACAGATAACACCGGGGAGCTGTTTTTT CASSFGTDNTGELFF
few TRBD1 TRBJ1-3 TRBV7-9 TGTGCCAGCAGCGAGGGGACAGTGGGAGGAAACACCATATATTTT CASSEGTVGGNTIYF
NA NA TRBJ2-7 TRBV18 TGTGCCAGCTCAAGGGGCACAGGGACCTACGAGCAGTACTTC CASSRGTGTYEQYF
NA NA TRBJ1-1 TRBV18 TGTGCCAGCTCACCACAGGGGGTGAACACTGAAGCTTTCTTT CASSPQGVNTEAFF
NA TRBD1 TRBJ1-2 TRBV4-3 TGCGCCAGCAGCCAAGATTTTTTCGGGACAGGGGGCGCACTGGGTGGCTACACCTTC CASSQDFFGTGGALGGYTF
few TRBD1 TRBJ2-1 TRBV11-2 TGTGCCAGCAGCTCCCACAGGGGGAATGAGCAGTTCTTC CASSSHRGNEQFF
NA TRBD1 TRBJ1-1 TRBV28 TGTGCCAGCAGTTTAGGGGACAGGGGCAGGACTGAAGCTTTCTTT CASSLGDRGRTEAFF
NA TRBD1 TRBJ1-2 TRBV27 TGTGCCAGCAGCCTTGACAGGGTGCGGGGCTACACCTTC CASSLDRVRGYTF
few TRBD1 TRBJ2-2 TRBV7-6 TGTGCCAGCAGCTCGGGACAGGGGACCACCGGGGAGCTGTTTTTT CASSSGQGTTGELFF
NA NA TRBJ2-1 TRBV7-9 TGTGCCACCAAGAGTCTGTTCTTC CATKSLFF
NA TRBD1 TRBJ2-7 TRBV18 TGTGCCAGCTCACTCACTTCCGGGACAGGGTCCTACGAGCAGTACTTC CASSLTSGTGSYEQYF
NA TRBD1 TRBJ2-1 TRBV30 TGTGCCTGGGGGACAGGGTGGGATGAGCAGTTCTTC CAWGTGWDEQFF
NA NA TRBJ2-7 TRBV11-3 TGTGCCAGCAGCTTCTTAGGCGGGGAGCACGAGCAGTACTTC CASSFLGGEHEQYF
NA TRBD1 TRBJ2-7 TRBV7-2 TGTGCCAGCAGCTTACAGGGGGCGCTATACGAGCAGTACTTC CASSLQGALYEQYF